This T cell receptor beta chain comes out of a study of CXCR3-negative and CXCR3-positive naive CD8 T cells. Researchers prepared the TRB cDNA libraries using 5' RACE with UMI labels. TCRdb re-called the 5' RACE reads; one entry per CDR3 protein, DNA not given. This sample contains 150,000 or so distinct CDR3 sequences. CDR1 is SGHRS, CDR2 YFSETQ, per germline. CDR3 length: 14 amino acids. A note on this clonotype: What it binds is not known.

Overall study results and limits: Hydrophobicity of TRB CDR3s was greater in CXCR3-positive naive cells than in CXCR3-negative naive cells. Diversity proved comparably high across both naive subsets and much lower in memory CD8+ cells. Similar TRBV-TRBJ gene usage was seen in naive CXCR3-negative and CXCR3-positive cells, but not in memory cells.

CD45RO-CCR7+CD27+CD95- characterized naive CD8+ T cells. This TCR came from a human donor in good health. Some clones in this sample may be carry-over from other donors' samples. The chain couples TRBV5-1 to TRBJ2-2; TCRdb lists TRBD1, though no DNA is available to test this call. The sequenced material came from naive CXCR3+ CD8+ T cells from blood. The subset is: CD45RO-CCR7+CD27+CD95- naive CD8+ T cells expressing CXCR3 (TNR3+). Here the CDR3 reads CASRGARETGELFF.